This T cell receptor beta chain was documented in a study of blood T cell repertoires in COVID-19. Study as a whole: Acute and convalescent COVID-19 specimens originated in the United States, Italy and Spain. The cDNA or gDNA used as material had been derived from T cells, B-cell-depleted T cells, or PBMCs.

The CDR3 contains 15 residues. CDR1 and CDR2 (germline): LNHDA, SQIVND (reference sequence). Trimming removed 1 base from V and 5 bases from J; junction bases left unmatched: 5. Authors' analysis steps: Reference gene primer amplification yielded estimated nucleated cell counts. Generated by immunoSEQ multiplex PCR, the TCRdb table keeps only in-frame clones and is missing some. That table supplies the V and J calls and clone size; D and trimming were determined from the DNA. The table has a few hundred thousand clones, approximately 77% seen once; the top ten hold around 2.9%. The chain has TRBV19 and TRBJ1-5; TRBD1 matches 7 bases. This clonotype originated in a young woman with acute or convalescent COVID-19. The sample consisted of peripheral blood. The CDR3 DNA reads as TGTGCCAGTAGTATAGGTTCAGGGGGTTATCAGCCCCAGCATTTT. Encoded protein: CASSIGSGGYQPQHF.